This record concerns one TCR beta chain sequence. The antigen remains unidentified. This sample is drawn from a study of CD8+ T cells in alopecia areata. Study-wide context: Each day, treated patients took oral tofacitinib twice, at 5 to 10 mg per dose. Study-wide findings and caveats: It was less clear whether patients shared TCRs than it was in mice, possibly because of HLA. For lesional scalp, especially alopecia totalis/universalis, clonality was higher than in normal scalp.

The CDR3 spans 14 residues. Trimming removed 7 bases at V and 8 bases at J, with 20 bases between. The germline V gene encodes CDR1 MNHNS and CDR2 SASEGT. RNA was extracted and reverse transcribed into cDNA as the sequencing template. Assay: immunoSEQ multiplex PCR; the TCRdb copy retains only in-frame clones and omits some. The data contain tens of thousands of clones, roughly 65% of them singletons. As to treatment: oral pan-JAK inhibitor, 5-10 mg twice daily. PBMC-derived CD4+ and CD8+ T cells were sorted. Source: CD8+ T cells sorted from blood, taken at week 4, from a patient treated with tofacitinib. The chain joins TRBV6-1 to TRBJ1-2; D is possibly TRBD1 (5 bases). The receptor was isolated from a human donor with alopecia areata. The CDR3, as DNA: TGTGCCAGCATTCTAAGGAGTGGGGGTGTGGGCTACACCTTC. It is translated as CASILRSGGVGYTF.